These T cell receptor beta chains were read from a single sample in a study of vaccination effects on CD4 cells after COVID-19. Sequencing used immunoSEQ multiplex PCR; TCRdb keeps in-frame clones, though not all of them. The sample shows around 55,000 clones, under 75% of them seen only once. The antigens these receptors bind are not known. Sequenced material: CD4+ T cells from PBMCs cultured with SARS-CoV-2 spike peptides, taken before COVID-19 vaccination. Source of these receptors: a human donor who received a COVID-19 vaccine. Each CDR3 is given with its conserved first and last residue. The D gene is left open where the match is weak. A row's size may be missing; if present it is once, few, many or a size class.

abundance	v_gene	j_gene	d_gene	CDR3nt	CDR3aa
once	TRBV6-2/TRBV6-3	TRBJ1-1	.	TGTGCCAGCAGTGCCCGGGACAAGGCCTTCCACCAGAACACTGAAGCTTTCTTT	CASSARDKAFHQNTEAFF
.	TRBV11-3	TRBJ1-1	.	TGTGCCAGCAGCTTAACCCTGAACACTGAAGCTTTCTTT	CASSLTLNTEAFF
.	TRBV3-1/TRBV3-2	TRBJ1-2	TRBD1	TGTGCCAGCAGCCAAGAACCAGGGGGCTTTAATGGCTACACCTTC	CASSQEPGGFNGYTF
.	TRBV15	TRBJ1-2	.	TGTGCCACCAGCAGAGTTCTCGCGGCGTTTCCTGCTAACTATGGCTACACCTTC	CATSRVLAAFPANYGYTF
.	TRBV7-2	TRBJ2-7	.	TGTGCCAGCAGCCCAAGCGTGAGGGGGGGGCTTTACGAGCAGTACTTC	CASSPSVRGGLYEQYF
.	TRBV5-1	TRBJ1-1	.	TGCGCCAGCAGCTTGGTTCCGGGACTAAACCCCTTGAACACTGAAGCTTTCTTT	CASSLVPGLNPLNTEAFF
.	TRBV7-8	TRBJ1-5	.	TGTGCCAGCAGCTTAGGAAGGACCTACAATCAGCCCCAGCATTTT	CASSLGRTYNQPQHF
.	TRBV5-4	TRBJ2-1	TRBD2	TGTGCCAGCAGCTTGGGGACTAGCGGGGGGCTCAATGAGCAGTTCTTC	CASSLGTSGGLNEQFF
.	TRBV9	TRBJ2-5	.	TGTGCCAGCAGCGGGGGACTTATGGGGCAAGAGACCCAGTACTTC	CASSGGLMGQETQYF
few	TRBV7-8	TRBJ2-1	TRBD1	TGTGCCAGCAGCCTCTTGGGACGCGGGACAGGGCCAAGCTCCTACAATGAGCAGTTCTTC	CASSLLGRGTGPSSYNEQFF
.	TRBV5-4	TRBJ2-2	TRBD2	TGTGCCAGCAGCTTGGCCCGCGGGAGGGCCGAGTCCGGGGAGCTGTTTTTT	CASSLARGRAESGELFF
.	TRBV3-1/TRBV3-2	TRBJ2-5	TRBD2	TGTGCCAGCAGACTAGCGGGGGGGCAAGAGACCCAGTACTTC	CASRLAGGQETQYF
few	TRBV14	TRBJ2-7	.	TGTGCCAGCAGCCGGGGGGTCTACGAGCAGTACTTC	CASSRGVYEQYF
.	TRBV7-2	TRBJ1-1	.	TGTGCCAGCAGCATGGTTTCCGGACGGCCCGTCACTGAAGCTTTCTTT	CASSMVSGRPVTEAFF
.	TRBV9	TRBJ2-3	TRBD2	TGTGCCAGCAGCGTAGGGGTTAGCGGGGCCAGCACAGATACGCAGTATTTT	CASSVGVSGASTDTQYF
few	TRBV12-5	TRBJ1-5	.	TGTGCTAGTGGTTTGGCCTTCAATCAGCCCCAGCATTTT	CASGLAFNQPQHF
few	TRBV7-6	TRBJ1-1	.	TGTGCCAGCAGCGGGTTAGGGGTGGCTTTCTTT	CASSGLGVAFF
.	TRBV6-5	TRBJ2-5	TRBD1	TGTGCCAGCAGGAGGACAGGTTTACAAGAGACCCAGTACTTC	CASRRTGLQETQYF
.	TRBV12-3/TRBV12-4	TRBJ2-3	.	TGTGCCAGCGGGAGGGGGAGCACAGATACGCAGTATTTT	CASGRGSTDTQYF
few	TRBV28	TRBJ1-5	.	TGTGCCAGCAGTTTCCTCCATTTAGCCCTTAACGGTTCCCAGCATTTT	CASSFLHLALNGSQHF
.	TRBV9	TRBJ2-1	TRBD2	TGTGCCAGCAGCGTAGTGGCTAGCGGGGGGGTACGTGAGCAGTTCTTC	CASSVVASGGVREQFF
.	TRBV30	TRBJ2-3	.	TGTGCCTGGAGCGCGATCGGGCGGGGCCCAGATACGCAGTATTTT	CAWSAIGRGPDTQYF
.	TRBV12-5	TRBJ1-1	TRBD1	TGTGCTAGTGGCACGACAGGGACGGTAACTGAAGCTTTCTTT	CASGTTGTVTEAFF
once	TRBV20-1	TRBJ2-7	.	TGCAGTGCTAGAGAGGCAGACAAACAGTACTTC	CSAREADKQYF
.	TRBV7-8	TRBJ2-3	.	TGTGCCAGCAGCTTAGAGGGACGGGGCGATACGCAGTATTTT	CASSLEGRGDTQYF
.	TRBV18	TRBJ2-7	TRBD2	TGTGCCAGCTCACCCCCGGGGGGGGTGGGAGAGCAGTACTTC	CASSPPGGVGEQYF
.	TRBV11-3	TRBJ2-5	.	TGTGCCAGCAGCTCGGGACTTCAAGGAGAGACCCAGTACTTC	CASSSGLQGETQYF
.	TRBV5-1	TRBJ1-1	.	TGCGCCAGCAGCTTGCGGCCAACCCGTGAAGCTTTCTTT	CASSLRPTREAFF
few	TRBV5-1	TRBJ2-7	.	TGCGCCAGCAGCTTGTTTGGGGATTCCTACGAGCAGTACTTC	CASSLFGDSYEQYF
.	TRBV3-1/TRBV3-2	TRBJ2-2	.	TGTGCCAGCAGCCGCAAGCCCGGGGAGCTGTTTTTT	CASSRKPGELFF
few	TRBV19	TRBJ2-7	.	TGTGCCAGTAGTCTCCGACAGAGCTACGAGCAGTACTTC	CASSLRQSYEQYF
.	TRBV5-4	TRBJ1-6	.	TGTGCCAGCAGATTGGACCGCGTCCGATCACCCCTCCACTTT	CASRLDRVRSPLHF
.	TRBV5-4	TRBJ2-3	.	TGTGCCAGCAGCTTGAGATCCGATACGCAGTATTTT	CASSLRSDTQYF
.	TRBV25-1	TRBJ1-1	TRBD1	TGTGCCAGCAGTAGAGGGACAGGGGGCGATGACACTGAAGCTTTCTTT	CASSRGTGGDDTEAFF
.	TRBV4-1	TRBJ2-5	TRBD1	TGCGCCAGCAGCCGAGGGGGCGTAGAGACCCAGTACTTC	CASSRGGVETQYF
.	TRBV7-2	TRBJ2-7	.	TGTGCCAGCAGCTCGTATCCGGGACTGAGCTACGAGCAGTACTTC	CASSSYPGLSYEQYF
few	TRBV5-6	TRBJ1-2	.	TGTGCCAGCAGCACCAAGGACAGATTTAACTATGGCTACACCTTC	CASSTKDRFNYGYTF
.	TRBV28	TRBJ2-2	TRBD2	TGTGCCAGCAGTTCTTTGCGGGAGGCGGGCGGGGAGCTGTTTTTT	CASSSLREAGGELFF